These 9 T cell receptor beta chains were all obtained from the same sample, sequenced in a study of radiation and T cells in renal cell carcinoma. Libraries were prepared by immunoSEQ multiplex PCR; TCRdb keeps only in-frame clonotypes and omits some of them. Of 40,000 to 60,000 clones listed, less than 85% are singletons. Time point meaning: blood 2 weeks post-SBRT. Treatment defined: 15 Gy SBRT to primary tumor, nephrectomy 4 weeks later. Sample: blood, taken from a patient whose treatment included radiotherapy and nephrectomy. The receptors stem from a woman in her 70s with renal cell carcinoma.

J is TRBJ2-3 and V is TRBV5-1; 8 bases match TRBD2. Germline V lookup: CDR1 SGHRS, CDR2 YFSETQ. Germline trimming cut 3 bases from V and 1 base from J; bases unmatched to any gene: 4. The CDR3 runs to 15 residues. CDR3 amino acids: CASSSTTSGTDTQYF. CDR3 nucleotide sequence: TGCGCCAGCAGCTCAACGACTAGCGGCACAGATACGCAGTATTTT.

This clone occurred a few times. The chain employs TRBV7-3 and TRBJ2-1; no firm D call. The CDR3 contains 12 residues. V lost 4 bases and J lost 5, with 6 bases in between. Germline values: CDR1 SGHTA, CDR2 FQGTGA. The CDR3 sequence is CASSSDDNEQFF. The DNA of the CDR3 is TGTGCCAGCAGCTCGGACGACAATGAGCAGTTCTTC.

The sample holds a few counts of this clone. The CDR3 here is CASSLGTSDSNEQFF. CDR3 in DNA: TGTGCCAGCAGCCTCGGGACTAGCGATTCCAATGAGCAGTTCTTC. The chain combines TRBV7-9 with TRBJ2-1, with TRBD2 matching over 10 bases. The V and J ends lost 5 bases and 6 bases, in that order; junction bases with no gene match: 7. In germline, CDR1 is SEHNR, CDR2 FQNEAQ (reference sequence). The CDR3 covers 15 residues.

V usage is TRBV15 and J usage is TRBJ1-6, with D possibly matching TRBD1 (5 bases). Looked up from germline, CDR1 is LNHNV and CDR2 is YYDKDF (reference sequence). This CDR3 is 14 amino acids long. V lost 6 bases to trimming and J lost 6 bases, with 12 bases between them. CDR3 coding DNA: TGTGCCACCAGGGGGGTAGGGGTTAATTCACCCCTCCACTTT. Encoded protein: CATRGVGVNSPLHF.

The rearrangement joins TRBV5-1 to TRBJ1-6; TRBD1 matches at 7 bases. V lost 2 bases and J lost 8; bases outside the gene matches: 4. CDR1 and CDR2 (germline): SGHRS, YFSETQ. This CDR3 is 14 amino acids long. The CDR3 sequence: CASSFTGVDSPLHF. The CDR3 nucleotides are TGCGCCAGCAGCTTTACAGGGGTGGATTCACCCCTCCACTTT.

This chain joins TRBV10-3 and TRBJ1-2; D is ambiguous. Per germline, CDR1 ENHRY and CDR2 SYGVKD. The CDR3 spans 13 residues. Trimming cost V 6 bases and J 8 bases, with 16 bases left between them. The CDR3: CAIRGRPRVGYTF. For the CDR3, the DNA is TGTGCCATCAGGGGCCGCCCCAGAGTGGGCTACACCTTC.

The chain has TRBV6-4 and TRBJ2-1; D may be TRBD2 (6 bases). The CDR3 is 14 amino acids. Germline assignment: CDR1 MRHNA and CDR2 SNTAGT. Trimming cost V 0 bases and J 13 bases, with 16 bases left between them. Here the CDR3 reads CASSDSGTSRLQFF. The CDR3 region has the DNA TGTGCCAGCAGTGACTCGGGGACTTCCCGATTACAGTTCTTC.

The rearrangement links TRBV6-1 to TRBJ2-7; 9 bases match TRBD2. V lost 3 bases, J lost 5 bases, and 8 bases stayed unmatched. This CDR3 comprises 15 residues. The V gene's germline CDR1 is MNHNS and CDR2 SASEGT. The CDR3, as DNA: TGTGCCAGCAGTGATGGGGCTAGCGGGGAAAACGAGCAGTACTTC. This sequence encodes CASSDGASGENEQYF.

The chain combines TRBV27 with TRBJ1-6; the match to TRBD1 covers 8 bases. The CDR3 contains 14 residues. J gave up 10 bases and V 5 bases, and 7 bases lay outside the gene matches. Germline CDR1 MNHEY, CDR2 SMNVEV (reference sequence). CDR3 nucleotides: TGTGCCAGCAGTCCCGACAGGGGCAGGTCACCCCTCCACTTT. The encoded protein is CASSPDRGRSPLHF.